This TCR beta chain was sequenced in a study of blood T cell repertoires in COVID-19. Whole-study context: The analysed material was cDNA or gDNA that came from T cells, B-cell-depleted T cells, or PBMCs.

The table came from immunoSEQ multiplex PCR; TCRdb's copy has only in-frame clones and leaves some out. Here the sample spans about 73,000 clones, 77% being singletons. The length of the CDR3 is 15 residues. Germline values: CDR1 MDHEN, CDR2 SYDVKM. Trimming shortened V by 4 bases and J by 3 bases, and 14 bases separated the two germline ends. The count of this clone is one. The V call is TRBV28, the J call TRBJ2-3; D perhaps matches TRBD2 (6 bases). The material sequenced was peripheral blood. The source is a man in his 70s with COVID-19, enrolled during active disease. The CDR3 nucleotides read TGTGCCAGCAGTTCTCAGCGGGTTTTAACAGATACGCAGTATTTT. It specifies CASSSQRVLTDTQYF.